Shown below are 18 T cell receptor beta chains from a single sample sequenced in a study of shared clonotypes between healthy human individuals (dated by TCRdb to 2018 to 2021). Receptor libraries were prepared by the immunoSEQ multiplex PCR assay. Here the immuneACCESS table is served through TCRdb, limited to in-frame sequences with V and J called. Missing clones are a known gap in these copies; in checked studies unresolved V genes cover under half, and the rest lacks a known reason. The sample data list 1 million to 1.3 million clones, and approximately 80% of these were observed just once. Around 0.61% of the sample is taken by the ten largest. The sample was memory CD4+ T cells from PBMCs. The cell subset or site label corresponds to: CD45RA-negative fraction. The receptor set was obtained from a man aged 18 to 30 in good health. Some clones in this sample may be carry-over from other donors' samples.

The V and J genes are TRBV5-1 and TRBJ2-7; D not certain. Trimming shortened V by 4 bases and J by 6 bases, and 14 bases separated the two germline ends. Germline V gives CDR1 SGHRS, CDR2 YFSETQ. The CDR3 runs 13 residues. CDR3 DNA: TGCGCCAGCAGCCCCGGAGTGGTAGGCGAGCAGTACTTC. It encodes CASSPGVVGEQYF. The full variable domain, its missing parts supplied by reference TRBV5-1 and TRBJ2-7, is KAGVTQTPRYLIKTRGQQVTLSCSPISGHRSVSWYQQTPGQGLQFLFEYFSETQRNKGNFPGRFSGRQFSNSRSEMNVSTLELGDSALYLCASSPGVVGEQYFGPGTRLTVT.

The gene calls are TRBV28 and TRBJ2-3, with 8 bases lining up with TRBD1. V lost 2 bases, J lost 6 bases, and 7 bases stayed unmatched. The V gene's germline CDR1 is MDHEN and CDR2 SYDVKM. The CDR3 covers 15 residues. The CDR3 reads CASSLGGQGGDTQYF. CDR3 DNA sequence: TGTGCCAGCAGTTTAGGTGGACAGGGTGGCGATACGCAGTATTTT.

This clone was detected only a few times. In nucleotides, the CDR3 is TGCGCCAGCAGTCAATCGCCGCGAAGGGAAGTACACGAGCAGTACTTC. Translation: CASSQSPRREVHEQYF. The rearrangement uses TRBV23-1 and TRBJ2-7, with no clear D. TRBV23-1 counts as an open reading frame of uncertain function. This CDR3 has 16 residues. V lost 0 bases and J 5 bases, leaving 17 bases between the germline ends.

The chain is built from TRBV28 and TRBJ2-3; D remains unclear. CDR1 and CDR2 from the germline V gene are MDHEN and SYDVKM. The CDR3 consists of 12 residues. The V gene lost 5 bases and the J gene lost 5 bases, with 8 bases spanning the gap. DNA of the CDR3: TGTGCCAGCAGTCAAAGCGTAGATACGCAGTATTTT. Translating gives CASSQSVDTQYF.

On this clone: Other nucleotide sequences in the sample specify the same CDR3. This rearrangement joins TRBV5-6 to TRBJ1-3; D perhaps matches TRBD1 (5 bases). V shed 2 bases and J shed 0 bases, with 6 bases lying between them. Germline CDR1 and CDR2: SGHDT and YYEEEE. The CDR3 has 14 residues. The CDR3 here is CASSLGVSGNTIYF. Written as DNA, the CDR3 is TGTGCCAGCAGCTTAGGGGTCTCTGGAAACACCATATATTTT.

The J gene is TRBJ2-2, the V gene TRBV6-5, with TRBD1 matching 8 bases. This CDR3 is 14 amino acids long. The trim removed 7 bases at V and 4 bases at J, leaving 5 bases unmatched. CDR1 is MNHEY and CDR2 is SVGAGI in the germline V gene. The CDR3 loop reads CASKRTGITGELFF. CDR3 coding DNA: TGTGCCAGCAAGCGGACAGGGATCACCGGGGAGCTGTTTTTT.

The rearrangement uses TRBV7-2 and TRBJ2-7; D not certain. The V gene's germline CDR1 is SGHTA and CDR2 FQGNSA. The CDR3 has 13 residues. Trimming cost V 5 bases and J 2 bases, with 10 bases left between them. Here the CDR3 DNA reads TGTGCCAGCAGCCCATTTGGACCCTACGAGCAGTACTTC. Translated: CASSPFGPYEQYF.

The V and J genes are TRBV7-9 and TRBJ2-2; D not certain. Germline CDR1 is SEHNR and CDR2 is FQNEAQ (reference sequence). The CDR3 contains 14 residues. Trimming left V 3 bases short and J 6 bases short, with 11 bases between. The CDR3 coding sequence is TGTGCCAGCAGCTTTTCCCCCGTAGCCGGGGAGCTGTTTTTT. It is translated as CASSFSPVAGELFF.

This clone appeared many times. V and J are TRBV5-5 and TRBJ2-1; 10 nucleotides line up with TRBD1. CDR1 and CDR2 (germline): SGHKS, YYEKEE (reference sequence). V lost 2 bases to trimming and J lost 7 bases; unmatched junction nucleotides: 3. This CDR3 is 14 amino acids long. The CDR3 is CASSFRDRGNEQFF. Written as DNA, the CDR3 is TGTGCCAGCAGCTTCCGGGACAGGGGAAATGAGCAGTTCTTC.

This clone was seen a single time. CDR3 bases: TGTGCCAGCAGCTTGGCGGGGGGGGCCGGCGAGACCCAGTACTTC. It translates to CASSLAGGAGETQYF. The rearrangement joins TRBV5-8 to TRBJ2-5; 8 bases match TRBD2. This CDR3 region has 15 residues. From germline, CDR1 is SGHTS and CDR2 YDEGEE. Unmatched junction bases numbered 6, after V lost 0 bases and J lost 5 bases.

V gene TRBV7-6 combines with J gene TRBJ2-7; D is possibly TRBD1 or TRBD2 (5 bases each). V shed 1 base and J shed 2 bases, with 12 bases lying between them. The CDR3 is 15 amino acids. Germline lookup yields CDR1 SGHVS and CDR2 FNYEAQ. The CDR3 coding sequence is TGTGCCAGCAGCTTAGTCGCAGGGAGACCCTACGAGCAGTACTTC. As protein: CASSLVAGRPYEQYF. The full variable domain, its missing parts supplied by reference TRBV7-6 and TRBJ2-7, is GAGVSQSPRYKVTKRGQDVALRCDPISGHVSLYWYRQALGQGPEFLTYFNYEAQQDKSGLPNDRFSAERPEGSISTLTIQRTEQRDSAMYRCASSLVAGRPYEQYFGPGTRLTVT.

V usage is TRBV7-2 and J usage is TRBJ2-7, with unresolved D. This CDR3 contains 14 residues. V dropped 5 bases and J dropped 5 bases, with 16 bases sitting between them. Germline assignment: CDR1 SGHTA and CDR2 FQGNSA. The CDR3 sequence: CASSPGRFRNEQYF. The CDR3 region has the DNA TGTGCCAGCAGCCCTGGAAGGTTCCGGAACGAGCAGTACTTC.

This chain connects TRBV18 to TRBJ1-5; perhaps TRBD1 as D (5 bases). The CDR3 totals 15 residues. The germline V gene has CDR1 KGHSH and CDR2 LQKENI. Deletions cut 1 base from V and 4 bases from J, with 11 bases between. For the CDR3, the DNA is TGTGCCAGCTCACCACTCCTGACAGCTAATCAGCCCCAGCATTTT. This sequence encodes CASSPLLTANQPQHF.

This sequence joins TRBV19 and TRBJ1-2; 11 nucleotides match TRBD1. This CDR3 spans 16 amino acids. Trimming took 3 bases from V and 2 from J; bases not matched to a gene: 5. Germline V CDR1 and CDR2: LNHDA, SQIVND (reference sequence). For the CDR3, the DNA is TGTGCCAGTAGTATCGAGGACAGGGGGCGGAACTATGGCTACACCTTC. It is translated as CASSIEDRGRNYGYTF.

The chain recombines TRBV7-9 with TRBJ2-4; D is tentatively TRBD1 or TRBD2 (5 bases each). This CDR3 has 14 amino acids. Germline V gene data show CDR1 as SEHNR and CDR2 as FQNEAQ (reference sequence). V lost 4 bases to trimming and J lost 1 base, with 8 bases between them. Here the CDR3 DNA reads TGTGCCAGCAGCTCCGAGGGGGCCAAAAACATTCAGTACTTC. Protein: CASSSEGAKNIQYF.

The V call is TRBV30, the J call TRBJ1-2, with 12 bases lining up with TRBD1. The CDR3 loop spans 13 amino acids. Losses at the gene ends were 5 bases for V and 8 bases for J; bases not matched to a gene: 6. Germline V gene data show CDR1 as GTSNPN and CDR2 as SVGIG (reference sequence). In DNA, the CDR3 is TGTGCCTGGCGCGGGACAGGGGGCTTGGGCTACACCTTC. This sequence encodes CAWRGTGGLGYTF.

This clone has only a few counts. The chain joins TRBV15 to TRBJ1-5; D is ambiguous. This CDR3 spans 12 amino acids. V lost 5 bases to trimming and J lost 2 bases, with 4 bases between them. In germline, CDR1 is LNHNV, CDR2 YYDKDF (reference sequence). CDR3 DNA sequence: TGTGCCACCAGCCCTGGCAATCAGCCCCAGCATTTT. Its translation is CATSPGNQPQHF.

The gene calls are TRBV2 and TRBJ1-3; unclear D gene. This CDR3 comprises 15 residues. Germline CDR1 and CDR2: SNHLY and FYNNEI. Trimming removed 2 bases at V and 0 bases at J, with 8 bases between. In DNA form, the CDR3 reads TGTGCCAGCAGTGAACTTTCTGCCTCTGGAAACACCATATATTTT. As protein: CASSELSASGNTIYF.